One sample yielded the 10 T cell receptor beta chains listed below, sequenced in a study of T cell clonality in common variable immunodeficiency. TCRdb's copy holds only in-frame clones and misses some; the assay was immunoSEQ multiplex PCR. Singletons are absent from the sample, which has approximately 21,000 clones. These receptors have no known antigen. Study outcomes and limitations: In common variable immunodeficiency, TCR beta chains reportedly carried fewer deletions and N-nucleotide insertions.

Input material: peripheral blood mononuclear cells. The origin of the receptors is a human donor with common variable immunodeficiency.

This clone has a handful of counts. CDR3 DNA (partial): TGTGCCAGCTCCCCTTGGGACAGGGGCACTGAA. Its protein is CASSPWDRGTE. In full, the CDR3 is CASSPWDRGTEAFF. This chain joins TRBV18 and TRBJ1-1, with TRBD1 identical over 10 bases. The CDR3 end lies 3 residues beyond the end of the read and is filled in from the germline J gene. Losses at the gene ends were 6 bases for V and 4 bases for J; bases not matched to a gene: 5. The CDR3 loop spans 14 amino acids. Germline values: CDR1 KGHSH, CDR2 LQKENI.

The covered CDR3 bases are TGTGCCAGCAGGGACCGGGACAGGGGAATG. This translates into CASRDRDRGM. From start to end, the CDR3 is CASRDRDRGMYTF. This chain uses TRBV6-2 or TRBV6-3 with TRBJ1-2; 10 bases match TRBD1. Read coverage stops 3 residues before the CDR3 terminus; the germline J gene supplies the remainder. Germline values: CDR1 MNHEY, CDR2 SVGEGT. This CDR3 contains 13 residues.

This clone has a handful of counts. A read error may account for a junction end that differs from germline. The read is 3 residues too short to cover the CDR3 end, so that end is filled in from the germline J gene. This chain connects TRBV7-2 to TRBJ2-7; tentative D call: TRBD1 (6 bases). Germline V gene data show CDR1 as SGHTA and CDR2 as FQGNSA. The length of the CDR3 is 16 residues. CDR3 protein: CASSLAGQGYSYEQYF. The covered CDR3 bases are TGTGCCAGCAGCCTAGCAGGTCAGGGGTACTCCTACGAG. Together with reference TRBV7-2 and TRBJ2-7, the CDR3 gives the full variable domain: GAGVSQSPSNKVTEKGKDVELRCDPISGHTALYWYRQSLGQGLEFLIYFQGNSAPDKSGLPSDRFSAERTGGSVSTLTIQRTQQEDSAVYLCASSLAGQGYSYEQYFGPGTRLTVT.

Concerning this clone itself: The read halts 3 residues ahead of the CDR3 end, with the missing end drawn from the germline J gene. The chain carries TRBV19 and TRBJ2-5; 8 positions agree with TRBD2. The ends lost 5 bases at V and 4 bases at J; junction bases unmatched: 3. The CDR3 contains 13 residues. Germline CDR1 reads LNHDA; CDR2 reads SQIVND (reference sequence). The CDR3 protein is CASSRGGPETQYF. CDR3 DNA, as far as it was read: TGTGCCAGTAGTCGCGGGGGGCCAGAGACC.

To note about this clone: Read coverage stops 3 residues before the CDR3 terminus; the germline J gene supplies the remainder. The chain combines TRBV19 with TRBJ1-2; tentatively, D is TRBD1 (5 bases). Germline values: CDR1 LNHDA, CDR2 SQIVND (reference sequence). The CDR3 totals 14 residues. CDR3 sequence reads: CASSILGQLGGYTF. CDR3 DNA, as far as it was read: TGTGCCAGTAGTATCCTAGGACAACTGGGGGGC.

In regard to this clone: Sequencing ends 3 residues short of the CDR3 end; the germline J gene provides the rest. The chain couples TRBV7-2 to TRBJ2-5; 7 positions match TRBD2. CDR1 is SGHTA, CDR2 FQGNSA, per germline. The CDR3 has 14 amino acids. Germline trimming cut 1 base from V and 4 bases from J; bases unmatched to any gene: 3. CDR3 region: CASSLGGGRETQYF. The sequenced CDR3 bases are TGTGCCAGCAGCTTAGGAGGCGGGAGAGAGACC.

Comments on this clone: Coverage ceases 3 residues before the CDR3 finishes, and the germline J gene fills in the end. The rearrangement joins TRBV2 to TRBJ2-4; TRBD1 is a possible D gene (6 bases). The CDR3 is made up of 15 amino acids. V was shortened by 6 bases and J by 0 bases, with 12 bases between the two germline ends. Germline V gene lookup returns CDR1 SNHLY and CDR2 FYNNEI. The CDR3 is CASSETGLAKNIQYF. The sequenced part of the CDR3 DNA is TGTGCCAGCAGCGAGACAGGACTAGCCAAAAACATT.

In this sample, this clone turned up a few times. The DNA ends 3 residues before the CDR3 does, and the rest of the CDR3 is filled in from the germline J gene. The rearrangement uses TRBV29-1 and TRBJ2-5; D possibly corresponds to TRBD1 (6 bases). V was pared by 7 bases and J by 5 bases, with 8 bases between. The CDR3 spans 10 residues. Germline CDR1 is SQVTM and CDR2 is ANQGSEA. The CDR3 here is CSAQGETQYF. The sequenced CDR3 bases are TGCAGCGCCCAGGGGGAGACC.

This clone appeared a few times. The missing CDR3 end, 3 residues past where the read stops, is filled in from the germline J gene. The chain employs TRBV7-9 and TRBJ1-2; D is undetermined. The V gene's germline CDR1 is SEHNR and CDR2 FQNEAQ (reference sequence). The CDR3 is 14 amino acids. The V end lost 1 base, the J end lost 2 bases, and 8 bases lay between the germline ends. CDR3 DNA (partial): TGTGCCAGCAGCTTAGTGTCGGGGAACTATGGC. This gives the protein CASSLVSGNYG. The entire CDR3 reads CASSLVSGNYGYTF.

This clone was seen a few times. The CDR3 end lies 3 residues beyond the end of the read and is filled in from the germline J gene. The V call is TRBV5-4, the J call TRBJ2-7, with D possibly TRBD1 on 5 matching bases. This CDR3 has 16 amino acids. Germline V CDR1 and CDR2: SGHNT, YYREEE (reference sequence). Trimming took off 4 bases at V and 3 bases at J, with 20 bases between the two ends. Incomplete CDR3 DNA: TGTGCCAGCAGCGGAAGGGTGGCAGGGCCAAGCTACGAG. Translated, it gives CASSGRVAGPSYE. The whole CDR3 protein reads CASSGRVAGPSYEQYF.